The source of this T cell receptor beta chain is a study of OX40 agonist ivuxolimab in advanced cancers. In the study overall: The patients got ivuxolimab, which is an agonistic anti-OX40 (CD134) antibody. One hepatocellular carcinoma and two cutaneous melanoma patients partially responded. Study conclusions and caveats: Nonresponders included some who also had low normalized T-cell clonal expansion. The mean number of expanded clones was higher in CD8+ T cells than in CD4+.

With regard to this clone: Its matching antigen is unknown.

Sequenced by immunoSEQ multiplex PCR; TCRdb stores in-frame clones only, minus some. The sample records over 55,000 clones, approximately 86% being singletons. This sample comprised CD4+ or CD8+ T cells sorted from blood, obtained in a trial of the OX40 agonist ivuxolimab. This sequence was found in an adult with an advanced solid tumor such as melanoma, head and neck, liver or kidney cancer.

The CDR3 sequence: CASSETHGSLSGNTIYF. DNA for the CDR3: TGTGCCAGCAGTGAGACTCATGGTAGCCTCTCTGGAAACACCATATATTTT. This rearrangement joins TRBV25-1 to TRBJ1-3; D is undetermined. CDR3 length: 17 amino acids. Germline V gene lookup returns CDR1 MGHDK and CDR2 SYGVNS. V was pared by 3 bases and J by 0 bases, with 15 bases between.